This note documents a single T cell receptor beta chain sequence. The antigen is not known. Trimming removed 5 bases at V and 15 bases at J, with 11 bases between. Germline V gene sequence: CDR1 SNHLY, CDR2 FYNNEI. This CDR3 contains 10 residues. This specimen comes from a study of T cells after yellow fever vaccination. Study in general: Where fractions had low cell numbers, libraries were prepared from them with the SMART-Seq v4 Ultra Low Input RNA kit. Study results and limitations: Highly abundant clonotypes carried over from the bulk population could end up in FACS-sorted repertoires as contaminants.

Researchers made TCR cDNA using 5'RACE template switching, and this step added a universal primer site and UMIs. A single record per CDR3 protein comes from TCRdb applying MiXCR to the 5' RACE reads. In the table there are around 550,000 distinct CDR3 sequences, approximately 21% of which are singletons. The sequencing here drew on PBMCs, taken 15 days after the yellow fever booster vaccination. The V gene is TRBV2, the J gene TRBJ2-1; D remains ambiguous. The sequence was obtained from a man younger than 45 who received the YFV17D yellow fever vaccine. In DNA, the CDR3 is TGTGCCAGCAGTCTGTTCTCCCCGTTCTTC. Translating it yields CASSLFSPFF.